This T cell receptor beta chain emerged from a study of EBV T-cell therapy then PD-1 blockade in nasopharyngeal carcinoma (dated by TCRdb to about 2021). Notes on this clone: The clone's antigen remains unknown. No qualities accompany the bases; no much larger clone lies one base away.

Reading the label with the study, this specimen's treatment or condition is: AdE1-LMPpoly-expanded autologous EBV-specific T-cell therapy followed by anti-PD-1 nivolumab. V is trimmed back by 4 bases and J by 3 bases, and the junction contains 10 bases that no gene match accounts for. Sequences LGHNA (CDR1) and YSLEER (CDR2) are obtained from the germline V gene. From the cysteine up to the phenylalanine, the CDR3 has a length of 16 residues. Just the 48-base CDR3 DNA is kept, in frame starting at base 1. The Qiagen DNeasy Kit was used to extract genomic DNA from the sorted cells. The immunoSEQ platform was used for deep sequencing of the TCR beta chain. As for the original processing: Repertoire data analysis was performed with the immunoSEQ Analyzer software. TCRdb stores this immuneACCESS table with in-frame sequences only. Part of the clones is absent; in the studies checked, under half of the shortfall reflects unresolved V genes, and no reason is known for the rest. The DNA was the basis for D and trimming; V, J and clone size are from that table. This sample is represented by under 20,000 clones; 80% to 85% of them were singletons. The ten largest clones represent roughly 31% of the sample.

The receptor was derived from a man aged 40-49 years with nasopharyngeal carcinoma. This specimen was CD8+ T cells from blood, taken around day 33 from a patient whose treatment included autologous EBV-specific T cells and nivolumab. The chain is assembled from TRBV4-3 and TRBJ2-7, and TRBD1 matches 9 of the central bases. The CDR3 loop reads CASSPDSKTGGYEQYF. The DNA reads TGCGCCAGCAGCCCCGATAGTAAGACAGGGGGCTACGAGCAGTACTTC.